A selection of T cell receptor beta chains follows, all from one sample in a study of CD8 T cells in Susac syndrome. TCRdb processed the immunoSEQ multiplex PCR reads anew with MiXCR; each CDR3 protein has one entry. The table has approximately 260,000 distinct CDR3 sequences, 95% to 97% seen once. The sequenced material came from CD4+ T cells from PBMCs. Source of these receptors: a human donor with Susac syndrome. The CDR3 runs from the conserved cysteine through the conserved F or W. The D gene is left open where the match is weak.

CDR3 length	D gene	J gene	V gene	CDR3 protein	CDR3 DNA
16	NA	TRBJ1-4	TRBV5-1	CASSLGQGGTNEKLFF	TGCGCCAGCAGCTTGGGGCAGGGTGGCACTAATGAAAAACTGTTTTTT
12	NA	TRBJ1-2	TRBV29-1	CSVERGILRYTF	TGCAGCGTTGAACGAGGGATCCTAAGGTACACCTTC
13	NA	TRBJ1-2	TRBV5-4	CASSFRGSDGYTF	TGTGCCAGCAGCTTCCGAGGATCTGATGGCTACACCTTC
13	NA	TRBJ2-3	TRBV7-9	CASSSSSTDTQYF	TGTGCCAGCAGCTCGAGTAGCACAGATACGCAGTATTTT
16	TRBD2	TRBJ2-7	TRBV4-1	CASSQGGDYVGYEQYF	TGCGCCAGCAGCCAAGGCGGGGACTACGTGGGCTACGAGCAGTACTTC
12	NA	TRBJ1-2	TRBV20-1	CSGARTRNGYTF	TGCAGTGGCGCTAGGACGAGGAATGGCTACACCTTC
14	TRBD2	TRBJ2-7	TRBV29-1	CSVGGLADSYEQYF	TGCAGCGTTGGGGGACTAGCGGACTCCTACGAGCAGTACTTC
13	NA	TRBJ2-7	TRBV20-1	CSARNLLLYEQYF	TGCAGTGCTAGAAACCTGCTCCTCTACGAGCAGTACTTC
13	NA	TRBJ1-5	TRBV12-5	CASGLTLLQPQHF	TGTGCTAGTGGTTTGACTCTACTCCAGCCCCAGCATTTT
13	TRBD2	TRBJ2-1	TRBV3-1	CASSKRLAGEAFF	TGTGCCAGCAGCAAACGACTAGCGGGAGAGGCGTTCTTC
15	NA	TRBJ1-5	TRBV5-1	CASRTGPYSNQPQHF	TGCGCCAGCAGGACGGGCCCGTATAGCAATCAGCCCCAGCATTTT
11	NA	TRBJ2-3	TRBV20-1	CSAVNTDTQYF	TGCAGTGCTGTTAACACAGATACGCAGTATTTT
17	NA	TRBJ1-2	TRBV19	CASSTTLGGWTGYGYTF	TGTGCCAGTAGTACTACATTGGGCGGATGGACGGGCTATGGCTACACCTTC
16	TRBD1	TRBJ2-7	TRBV25-1	CASSEPPGTGVFEQYF	TGTGCCAGCAGTGAACCTCCCGGGACAGGGGTGTTCGAGCAGTACTTC
16	NA	TRBJ1-2	TRBV15	CATSRDGAESLYGYTF	TGTGCCACCAGCAGAGATGGTGCAGAGTCACTATATGGCTACACCTTC
14	NA	TRBJ1-2	TRBV3-1	CASSQDPADYGYTF	TGTGCCAGCAGCCAAGATCCGGCAGACTATGGCTACACCTTC
12	NA	TRBJ2-7	TRBV6-1	CASNIVAVEQYF	TGTGCCAGCAATATTGTGGCGGTCGAGCAGTACTTC
13	NA	TRBJ2-5	TRBV28	CASSSGQGETQYF	TGTGCCAGCAGTTCCGGACAAGGAGAGACCCAGTACTTC
12	NA	TRBJ1-2	TRBV3-1	CASSQELNGYTF	TGTGCCAGCAGCCAAGAATTGAATGGCTACACCTTC
12	NA	TRBJ2-1	TRBV11-2	CASRLSYNEQFF	TGTGCCAGCCGACTATCATACAATGAGCAGTTCTTC
13	NA	TRBJ2-7	TRBV6-5	CASSYSHGYEQYF	TGTGCCAGCAGTTACTCACATGGCTACGAGCAGTACTTC
14	NA	TRBJ1-2	TRBV5-6	CASSLGWGVGGYTF	TGTGCCAGCAGCCTAGGGTGGGGAGTAGGTGGCTACACCTTC
15	NA	TRBJ2-7	TRBV18	CASSPVGSQSYEQYF	TGTGCCAGCTCACCCGTCGGAAGTCAGTCCTACGAGCAGTACTTC